The sequence of this T cell receptor beta chain was determined in a study of blood T cells in healthy people across ages. The study, taken as a whole, reports: Both naive CD4+ cell counts and diversity were greater in long-lived donors than in aged donors.

V lost 4 bases and J lost 15, with 26 bases in between. Looked up from germline, CDR1 is SGHRS and CDR2 is YFSETQ. CDR3 length: 15 amino acids. A sample-barcoded 5' primer and a J-beta primer mix were used in a second PCR of about 7 to 12 cycles. TCRdb fed the 5' RACE reads into MiXCR, producing one record per CDR3 protein. The repertoire holds hundreds of thousands of distinct CDR3 sequences, with roughly 30% as singletons. Details on this clonotype: Its antigen is currently unknown.

The material sequenced was blood. This clonotype was sampled from a woman aged 80 or over in good health. The V call is TRBV5-1, the J call TRBJ2-1; D perhaps matches TRBD1 (6 bases). The DNA for the CDR3 is TGCGCCAGCAGCGGGGGCCGAGAAGGCAAAAACATTCGGTTCTTC. Translated, it gives CASSGGREGKNIRFF.